This T cell receptor (beta chain) was identified in a study of CD8 T cells in Susac syndrome. For the study at large: Clinically active disease was present in over 5 of the sequenced Susac syndrome patients. Eight of these patients were in remission.

Study observations and caveats: Total CD8+ and CD8+ TEMRA repertoires contained around 15 and five Susac-specific public clones, respectively. In Susac syndrome, CD8+ expansion was highest in TEMRA and active disease.

Comments on this clonotype: Its matching antigen is unknown.

RNA, at roughly 0.45 to 1 ug, was reverse transcribed with random hexamers. TCRdb used MiXCR to reprocess the immunoSEQ multiplex PCR reads, holding one entry per CDR3 protein. The sample has 100,000 to 150,000 distinct CDR3 sequences; more than 90% are singletons. The Susac syndrome patients fit the recently defined diagnostic criteria for definite or probable disease. The sequencing sample was made of CD8+ T cells from PBMCs. The sequence derives from a human donor with Susac syndrome.

CDR3 loop: CSVRTGGWSKETQYF. The CDR3 DNA reads TGCAGCGTCCGAACAGGGGGTTGGTCAAAAGAGACCCAGTACTTC. The chain links TRBV29-1 to TRBJ2-5; 8 bases align to TRBD1. The trim removed 6 bases at V and 3 bases at J, leaving 12 bases unmatched. This CDR3 spans 15 amino acids. The germline gives CDR1 SQVTM, CDR2 ANQGSEA.